This TCR beta chain was sequenced in a study of T cells in Graves' hyperthyroidism and ophthalmopathy. Whole-study findings and limits: Stable hyperthyroidism and ophthalmopathy were separated using 13 V-J signatures. The model foresaw ophthalmopathy a median around 6.4 months prior to onset.

This clonotype has a handful of counts. The antigen is unknown. Amplification of TCR beta CDR3 regions was performed using RNA transcripts as template. When the TCR CDR3 underwent first-round RT-PCR, the HTBI primer set was used. TCRdb called the multiplex PCR reads again in MiXCR, with one record for every CDR3 protein. The data show about 400,000 distinct CDR3 sequences, around 14% seen once. Patients were excluded for uncontrolled infection, other autoimmune disease, pregnancy or lactation. The authors took PBMCs from 10 ml fresh peripheral blood. Sequenced: blood. This TCR was recovered from a young woman with Graves' hyperthyroidism.

CDR3: CASSQSGLNTEAFF. The CDR3 DNA sequence: TGTGCCAGCAGCCAATCAGGATTGAACACTGAAGCTTTCTTT. J is TRBJ1-1 and V is TRBV14, with D uncertain. Trimming removed 2 bases from V and 0 bases from J, with 7 bases in between. Germline loops: CDR1 SGHDN, CDR2 FVKESK. CDR3 size: 14 residues.